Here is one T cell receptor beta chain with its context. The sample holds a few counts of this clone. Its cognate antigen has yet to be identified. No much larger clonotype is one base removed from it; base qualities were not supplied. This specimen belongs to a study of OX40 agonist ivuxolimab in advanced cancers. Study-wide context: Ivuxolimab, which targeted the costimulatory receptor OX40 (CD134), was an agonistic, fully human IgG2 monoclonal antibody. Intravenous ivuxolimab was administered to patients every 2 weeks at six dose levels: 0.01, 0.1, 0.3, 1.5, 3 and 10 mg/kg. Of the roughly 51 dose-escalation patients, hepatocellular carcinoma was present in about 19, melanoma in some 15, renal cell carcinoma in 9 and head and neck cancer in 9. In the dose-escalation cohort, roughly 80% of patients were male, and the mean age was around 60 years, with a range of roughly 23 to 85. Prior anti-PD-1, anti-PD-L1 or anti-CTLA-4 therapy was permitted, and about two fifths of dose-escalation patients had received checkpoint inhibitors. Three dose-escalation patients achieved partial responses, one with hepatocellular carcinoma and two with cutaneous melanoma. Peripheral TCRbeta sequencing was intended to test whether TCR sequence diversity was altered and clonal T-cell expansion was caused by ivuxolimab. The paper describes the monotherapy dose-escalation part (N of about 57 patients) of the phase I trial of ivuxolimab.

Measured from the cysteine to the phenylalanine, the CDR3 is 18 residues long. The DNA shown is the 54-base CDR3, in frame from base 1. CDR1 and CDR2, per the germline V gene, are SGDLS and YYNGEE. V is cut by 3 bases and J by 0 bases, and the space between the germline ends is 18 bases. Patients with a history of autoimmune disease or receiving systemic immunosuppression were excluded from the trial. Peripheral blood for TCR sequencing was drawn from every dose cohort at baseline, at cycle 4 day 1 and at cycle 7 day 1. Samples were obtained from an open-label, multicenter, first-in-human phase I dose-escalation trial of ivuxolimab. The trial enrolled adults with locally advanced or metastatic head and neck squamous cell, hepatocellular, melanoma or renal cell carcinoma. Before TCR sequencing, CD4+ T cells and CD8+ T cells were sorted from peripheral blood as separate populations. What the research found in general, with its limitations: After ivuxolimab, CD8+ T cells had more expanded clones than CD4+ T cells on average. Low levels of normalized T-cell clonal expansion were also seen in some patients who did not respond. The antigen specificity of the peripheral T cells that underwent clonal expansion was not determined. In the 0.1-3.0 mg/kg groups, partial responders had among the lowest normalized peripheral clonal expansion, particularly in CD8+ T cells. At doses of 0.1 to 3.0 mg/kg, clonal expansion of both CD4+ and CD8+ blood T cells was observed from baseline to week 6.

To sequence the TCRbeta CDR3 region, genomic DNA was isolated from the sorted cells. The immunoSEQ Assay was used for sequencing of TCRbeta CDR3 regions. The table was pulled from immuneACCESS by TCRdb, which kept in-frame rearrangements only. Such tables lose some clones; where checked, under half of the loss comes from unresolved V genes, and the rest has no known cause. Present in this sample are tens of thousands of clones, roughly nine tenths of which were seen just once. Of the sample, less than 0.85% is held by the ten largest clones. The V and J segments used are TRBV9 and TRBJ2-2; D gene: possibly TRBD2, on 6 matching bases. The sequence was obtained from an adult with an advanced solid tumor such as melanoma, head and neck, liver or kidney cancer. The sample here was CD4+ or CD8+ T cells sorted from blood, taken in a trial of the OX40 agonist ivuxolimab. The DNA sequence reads TGTGCCAGCAGCGCGAACCCGGGCGGGGAAACGAACACCGGGGAGCTGTTTTTT. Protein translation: CASSANPGGETNTGELFF. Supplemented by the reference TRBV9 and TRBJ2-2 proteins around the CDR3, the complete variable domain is DSGVTQTPKHLITATGQRVTLRCSPRSGDLSVYWYQQSLDQGLQFLIQYYNGEERAKGNILERFSAQQFPDLHSELNLSSLELGDSALYFCASSANPGGETNTGELFFGEGSRLTVL.